The 32 T cell receptor beta chains presented below share a single source sample, sequenced in a study of CD8+CD57+ T cells in acquired aplastic anemia. For sequencing, patients were chosen who had shown expansion of CD8+CD57+ cells by flow cytometry. Investigators profiled TCR beta VDJ and CDR3 from genomic DNA template. TCRdb called the reads again in MiXCR, with one record for every CDR3 protein. The sample lists about 260,000 distinct CDR3 sequences, 82% occurring once. Source material: sorted CD4+, CD8+, or CD8+CD57+ T cells (not recorded which) from PBMCs. Source of these receptors: a human donor with aplastic anemia.

J is TRBJ2-2 and V is TRBV7-3; 7 bases match TRBD2. CDR1 and CDR2 from the germline V gene are SGHTA and FQGTGA. V gave up 2 bases and J gave up 13 bases; unmatched junction bases: 13. The CDR3 totals 15 residues. CDR3 in amino acids: CASSLLAGTTGTLFF. The CDR3 DNA reads TGTGCCAGCAGCTTATTAGCGGGTACAACCGGGACGCTGTTTTTT.

V and J are TRBV20-1 and TRBJ2-7; no definite D call. The germline gives CDR1 DFQATT, CDR2 SNEGSKA (reference sequence). V lost 4 bases and J 0 bases, leaving 13 bases between the germline ends. This CDR3 has 14 residues. DNA for the CDR3: TGCAGTGCTACCCCCTGGGATAGCTCCTACGAGCAGTACTTC. This codes for CSATPWDSSYEQYF.

This clonotype came up many times. The chain couples TRBV3-1 to TRBJ1-1; tentative D call: TRBD1 (5 bases). Germline V gene lookup returns CDR1 LGHDT and CDR2 YNNKEL (reference sequence). V was trimmed by 4 bases and J by 1 base, leaving 19 bases between them. This CDR3 has 17 residues. The CDR3 region is CASSPNTDSYPNTEAFF. The CDR3 coding sequence is TGTGCCAGCAGCCCGAATACCGACAGCTACCCGAACACTGAAGCTTTCTTT.

This clonotype was detected only a few times. This chain connects TRBV9 to TRBJ2-5; possible D gene TRBD2, 7 bases. Trimming removed 7 bases from V and 14 bases from J, with 27 bases in between. This CDR3 is built from 14 residues. Germline V gives CDR1 SGDLS, CDR2 YYNGEE. The CDR3, as DNA: TGTGCCAGCGGGGGCGGGGGCACAGATACGCAGTATTACTTC. Protein product: CASGGGGTDTQYYF. Variable domain in full (rest from reference TRBV9 and TRBJ2-5): DSGVTQTPKHLITATGQRVTLRCSPRSGDLSVYWYQQSLDQGLQFLIQYYNGEERAKGNILERFSAQQFPDLHSELNLSSLELGDSALYFCASGGGGTDTQYYFGPGTRLLVL.

Concerning this clonotype: The junction and the germline gene differ at one end; a read error may be behind it. The genes are TRBV7-3 and TRBJ1-1, with 7 bases aligning to TRBD1. The CDR3 runs 14 residues. Germline V gives CDR1 SGHTA, CDR2 FQGTGA. The CDR3 sequence: CASSRQGNAVEHLF. CDR3 coding DNA: TGTGCCAGCTCAAGACAGGGTAACGCCGTTGAACACTTATTT. Using reference TRBV7-3 and TRBJ1-1 for the parts outside the CDR3, the full variable domain is GAGVSQTPSNKVTEKGKYVELRCDPISGHTALYWYRQSLGQGPEFLIYFQGTGAADDSGLPNDRFFAVRPEGSVSTLKIQRTERGDSAVYLCASSRQGNAVEHLFGQGTRLTVV.

Points on this clonotype: The junction departs from germline at one end; a sequencing error may be responsible. The chain recombines TRBV7-6 with TRBJ2-1; D unclear. The germline CDR1 and CDR2 sequences are SGHVS and FNYEAQ. The CDR3 runs to 12 residues. The CDR3 is CASSLGNNEQLF. DNA of the CDR3: TGTGCCAGCAGCTTGGGAAACAATGAGCAGTTATTC.

In its sample, this clonotype was seen a few times. A much more abundant neighbour one base away suggests this may be a read error. Because the CDR3's place on the DNA is in doubt, the DNA is left out and the CDR3 is given as listed by TCRdb. J is TRBJ1-5 and V is TRBV9. Germline CDR1 SGDLS, CDR2 YYNGEE. The CDR3 has 15 amino acids, counting both end residues. This CDR3 reads CASSVGSDTQYFEHF.

V and J are TRBV7-8 and TRBJ1-1, with TRBD1 as a possible D gene (5 bases). V was cut by 4 bases and J by 7 bases, with 19 bases left in between. Germline loops: CDR1 SGHVS, CDR2 FQNEAQ. The CDR3 sequence is 15 residues long. The CDR3 DNA sequence: TGTGCCAGCAGCTCAGAGGGGTGGGGAAACCGTGAAGCTTTCTTT. Its protein is CASSSEGWGNREAFF.

This clonotype has only one observation. The V and J genes are TRBV19 and TRBJ2-1, with TRBD2 matching 7 bases. CDR1 LNHDA and CDR2 SQIVND come from the germline V gene (reference sequence). V was clipped by 1 base and J by 11 bases; unmatched bases: 14. This CDR3 is 16 amino acids long. CDR3 DNA sequence: TGTGCCAGTAGTATAGCGGGAGGCGCTTACAATGAGCAGCAGTTCTTC. This gives the protein CASSIAGGAYNEQQFF. The variable domain in full, completed from reference TRBV19 and TRBJ2-1, reads DGGITQSPKYLFRKEGQNVTLSCEQNLNHDAMYWYRQDPGQGLRLIYYSQIVNDFQKGDIAEGYSVSREKKESFPLTVTSAQKNPTAFYLCASSIAGGAYNEQQFFGPGTRLTVL.

This chain uses TRBV11-1 with TRBJ2-1; either TRBD1 or TRBD2 may supply D (5 bases each). The length of the CDR3 is 16 residues. Trimming took 6 bases from V and 8 from J, leaving 23 bases between them. The V gene's germline CDR1 is SGHAT and CDR2 FQDESV (reference sequence). The CDR3 region has the DNA TGTGCCAGCAGTCCAAGTACGTTTCTTCGGGGCGATGAGCAGTTCTTC. Translating gives CASSPSTFLRGDEQFF. Based on the CDR3 plus reference TRBV11-1 and TRBJ2-1, the full variable domain is EAEVAQSPRYKITEKSQAVAFWCDPISGHATLYWYRQILGQGPELLVQFQDESVVDDSQLPKDRFSAERLKGVDSTLKIQPAELGDSAMYLCASSPSTFLRGDEQFFGPGTRLTVL.

This rearrangement joins TRBV9 to TRBJ2-6, with D perhaps matching TRBD2 (7 bases). The CDR3 sequence is 16 residues long. Trimming removed 4 bases from V and 14 bases from J, with 25 bases in between. Germline CDR1 is SGDLS and CDR2 is YYNGEE. This CDR3 is CASSLGGGDGNTILTF. The CDR3 DNA is TGTGCCAGCAGCTTAGGGGGGGGCGATGGAAACACCATCCTGACTTTC.

The V gene is TRBV15, the J gene TRBJ2-7; TRBD1 or TRBD2 may be the D gene (5 bases each). Trimming removed 5 bases from V and 8 bases from J, with 19 bases in between. Germline values: CDR1 LNHNV, CDR2 YYDKDF (reference sequence). This CDR3 comprises 14 residues. The CDR3 sequence: CATSCRGLAYKQYF. Here the CDR3 DNA reads TGTGCCACCAGCTGCCGGGGCCTAGCCTATAAGCAGTACTTC.

The CDR3 nucleotides are TGTGCCAGCAGCTTGGCGAGGGACCGGCTTATATATTGCTACACCTTC. This codes for CASSLARDRLIYCYTF. The V call is TRBV7-2, the J call TRBJ1-2; weak D call: TRBD1 (5 bases). Germline V CDR1 and CDR2: SGHTA, FQGNSA. The CDR3 extends over 16 amino acids. Trimming removed 3 bases at V and 9 bases at J, with 23 bases between.

This CDR3 reads CASSLTSSADYGYTF. Written as DNA, the CDR3 is TGTGCCAGCAGCTTGACAAGTAGCGCCGACTATGGCTACACCTTC. The V and J genes are TRBV9 and TRBJ1-2; the D is unclear. Germline CDR1 reads SGDLS; CDR2 reads YYNGEE. Trimming cost V 4 bases and J 3 bases, with 16 bases left between them. This CDR3 contains 15 residues.

The gene calls are TRBV7-8 and TRBJ2-7, with a tentative D call TRBD1 (6 bases). The V end was cut by 2 bases, the J end by 1 base, with 21 bases between. Germline assignment: CDR1 SGHVS and CDR2 FQNEAQ. CDR3 length: 18 residues. This CDR3 is CASSLQRDRTAHSYEQYV. CDR3 bases: TGTGCCAGCAGCTTACAGCGAGATCGGACAGCGCATTCCTACGAGCAGTACGTC.

The chain carries TRBV7-2 and TRBJ2-1; 8 bases are shared with TRBD1. Germline V CDR1 and CDR2: SGHTA, FQGNSA. The J segment lost 11 bases and the V segment lost 3 bases, leaving 15 bases of the junction unmatched. The CDR3 consists of 16 residues. The CDR3 sequence is CTSSLPGGADYGQQFF. The CDR3 nucleotides read TGTACCAGCAGCTTGCCAGGGGGCGCCGACTATGGCCAGCAGTTCTTC. The full variable domain, completed using reference TRBV7-2 and TRBJ2-1, is GAGVSQSPSNKVTEKGKDVELRCDPISGHTALYWYRQSLGQGLEFLIYFQGNSAPDKSGLPSDRFSAERTGGSVSTLTIQRTQQEDSAVYLCTSSLPGGADYGQQFFGPGTRLTVL.

V gene TRBV19 combines with J gene TRBJ1-2, with D maybe TRBD1 (6 bases). The CDR3 runs to 15 residues. CDR1 and CDR2 (germline): LNHDA, SQIVND (reference sequence). Trimming left V 5 bases short and J 0 bases short, with 13 bases between. In DNA form, the CDR3 reads TGTGCCAGTAGTTCCCGACAGGTAGCTAACTATGGCTACACCTTC. Translation: CASSSRQVANYGYTF.

Points on this clonotype: The junction and the germline gene differ at one end; a read error may be behind it. The chain uses TRBV2 and TRBJ2-3; 8 nucleotides agree with TRBD1. Germline V gene lookup returns CDR1 SNHLY and CDR2 FYNNEI. This CDR3 comprises 13 residues. This CDR3 reads CASSERTGYTEAF. The DNA of the CDR3 is TGTGCCAGCAGTGAACGGACAGGGTACACTGAAGCTTTC.

Note on this clonotype: Mismatch with germline at one junction end may stem from a read error. The chain recombines TRBV9 with TRBJ2-3; D is uncertain. The CDR3 extends over 13 amino acids. Germline V gene lookup returns CDR1 SGDLS and CDR2 YYNGEE. The CDR3 coding sequence is TGTGCCAGCAGCGGCCGATACAATGAGCCGTTCTTCTTT. Translation gives CASSGRYNEPFFF.

The gene calls are TRBV10-3 and TRBJ1-5; TRBD1 matches at 8 bases. With V trimmed by 5 bases and J by 1 base, 1 base remained unmatched. CDR3 length: 14 residues. The V gene's germline CDR1 is ENHRY and CDR2 SYGVKD. CDR3 nucleotide sequence: TGTGCCATCAGTCAGGGGGCCAGCAATCAGCCCCAGCATTTT. Protein: CAISQGASNQPQHF.

The CDR3 sequence: CASSVGLADTDTLHF. As DNA, the CDR3 is TGTGCCAGCAGCGTGGGACTAGCGGACACAGATACGCTCCACTTT. V usage is TRBV9 and J usage is TRBJ1-6; the D gene is possibly TRBD1 (5 bases). The V and J ends lost 2 bases and 16 bases respectively, with 22 bases between them. CDR3 size: 15 residues. Germline loops: CDR1 SGDLS, CDR2 YYNGEE.

The chain links TRBV20-1 to TRBJ1-5; D might be TRBD1 (6 bases). Germline V gives CDR1 DFQATT, CDR2 SNEGSKA (reference sequence). The CDR3 is made up of 14 amino acids. Trimming shortened V by 2 bases and J by 3 bases, and 11 bases separated the two germline ends. The CDR3 is CSARPDRLNQPQHF. The CDR3 DNA reads TGCAGTGCTAGACCGGACAGACTCAATCAGCCCCAGCATTTT.

The chain couples TRBV7-9 to TRBJ1-1; tentatively, D is TRBD1 (6 bases). Germline CDR1 and CDR2: SEHNR and FQNEAQ (reference sequence). Trimming shortened V by 5 bases and J by 0 bases, and 16 bases separated the two germline ends. The CDR3 consists of 16 residues. CDR3 region: CASSAGGGVMNTEAFF. In DNA form, the CDR3 reads TGTGCCAGCAGCGCGGGAGGGGGGGTGATGAACACTGAAGCTTTCTTT.

V gene TRBV15 combines with J gene TRBJ2-3, with a weak D call TRBD1 (5 bases). CDR1 LNHNV and CDR2 YYDKDF come from the germline V gene (reference sequence). Trimming took 0 bases from V and 0 from J, leaving 13 bases between them. This CDR3 region has 17 residues. The CDR3 DNA reads as TGTGCCACCAGCAGAGAGGCAGGGTATCTAAGCACAGATACGCAGTATTTT. It is translated as CATSREAGYLSTDTQYF.

The sample holds a few counts of this clonotype. V is TRBV9 and J is TRBJ1-2; no clear D gene. CDR3 length equals 11 residues. V was pared by 3 bases and J by 3 bases, with 3 bases between. The germline CDR1 and CDR2 sequences are SGDLS and YYNGEE. CDR3 region: CASSADYGYTF. The CDR3 DNA reads as TGTGCCAGCAGCGCCGACTATGGCTACACCTTC.

The chain uses TRBV10-3 and TRBJ2-4; D not certain. The J call is in doubt because the DNA end fits TRBJ1-4 better. The CDR3 contains 17 residues. CDR1 ENHRY and CDR2 SYGVKD come from the germline V gene. The CDR3 nucleotides are TGTGCCATCAGTGAGTCAGCAGGAGAACAAGCTAATGAAAAACTGTTTTTT. Translating it yields CAISESAGEQANEKLFF.

As for this clonotype: Mismatch with germline at one junction end may stem from a read error. This chain uses TRBV25-1 with TRBJ2-3; D is unclear. The length of the CDR3 is 15 residues. Germline lookup yields CDR1 MGHDK and CDR2 SYGVNS. The CDR3 loop is CSSSDLSPLRDTQYF. CDR3 sequence (DNA): TGTTCCAGCAGTGACCTTTCCCCCCTCCGCGATACGCAGTATTTT.

J is TRBJ1-1 and V is TRBV7-3; D possibly corresponds to TRBD1 (5 bases). From germline, CDR1 is SGHTA and CDR2 FQGTGA. This CDR3 spans 12 amino acids. V gave up 9 bases and J gave up 7 bases, with 15 bases separating them. The CDR3 DNA reads as TGTGCCAGTATGATAGGCGGGGGTGAAGCTTTCTTT. Its translation: CASMIGGGEAFF.

The chain is built from TRBV9 and TRBJ1-4; D is perhaps TRBD1 (5 bases). V lost 0 bases and J lost 6, with 9 bases in between. In germline, CDR1 is SGDLS, CDR2 YYNGEE. CDR3 length: 14 residues. CDR3 sequence reads: CASSVGSGYEKLFF. The CDR3 DNA sequence: TGTGCCAGCAGCGTAGGGTCAGGGTATGAAAAACTGTTTTTT. The full variable domain, its missing parts supplied by reference TRBV9 and TRBJ1-4, is DSGVTQTPKHLITATGQRVTLRCSPRSGDLSVYWYQQSLDQGLQFLIQYYNGEERAKGNILERFSAQQFPDLHSELNLSSLELGDSALYFCASSVGSGYEKLFFGSGTQLSVL.

This clonotype was recorded at least ten times. Since the CDR3 does not end with the conserved phenylalanine or tryptophan, this likely comes from a read error. The DNA is omitted, as the CDR3 cannot be located on it reliably, and the CDR3 follows TCRdb's listing. The chain carries TRBV7-9 and TRBJ2-3; TRBD1 was called by the table and not checked on the DNA. The CDR3 contains 13 residues when both ends are counted. Germline V gene sequence: CDR1 SEHNR, CDR2 FQNEAQ (reference sequence). The CDR3 loop reads CASSPGTGDHTDT.

This CDR3 reads CASTERTSGYEQYF. The CDR3 DNA reads TGTGCCAGCACCGAACGGACTAGCGGCTACGAGCAGTACTTC. V gene TRBV2 combines with J gene TRBJ2-7; 10 bases map to TRBD2. The CDR3 totals 14 residues. The germline gives CDR1 SNHLY, CDR2 FYNNEI. The V and J ends lost 7 bases and 3 bases, in that order; junction bases with no gene match: 6.

This chain joins TRBV5-4 and TRBJ2-3; 11 nucleotides align to TRBD2. This CDR3 has 15 amino acids. Trimming took 2 bases from V and 3 from J; bases not matched to a gene: 2. The germline gives CDR1 SGHNT, CDR2 YYREEE (reference sequence). The CDR3 coding sequence is TGTGCCAGCAGCTTTACTAGCGGGAGAACAGATACGCAGTATTTT. Protein sequence: CASSFTSGRTDTQYF.